The 32 T cell receptor beta chains reported below all come from one sample, sequenced in a study. Tregs were sorted as CD4+CD25+CD127-/low cells. TRBV12-4/TRBJ1-2 clonotypes were amplified with adaptor-ligated barcode primers. TCRdb recomputed calls from the multiplex PCR reads with MiXCR, one row per CDR3 protein. This table holds approximately 600 distinct CDR3 sequences, less than 20% found once. Sample: tumor-infiltrating Tregs sorted from the breast tumor. All receptors come from a female donor with breast cancer.

This clonotype is deemed medium-sized (0.01 to 0.1%). For the CDR3, the DNA is TGTGCCAGCAGACCATCCCAGGGGTATTATGGCTACACCTTC. Translating it yields CASRPSQGYYGYTF. V is TRBV12-3 or TRBV12-4 and J is TRBJ1-2, with a possible D match to TRBD1 (6 bases). This CDR3 has 14 amino acids. Trimming removed 6 bases from V and 5 bases from J, with 16 bases in between.

By sample share, this clonotype is large. The rearrangement links TRBV12-3 or TRBV12-4 to TRBJ1-2; 7 nucleotides align to TRBD1. This CDR3 has 14 residues. Trimming at V came to 6 bases and at J to 2 bases, leaving 6 bases not matched to a gene. The CDR3 sequence: CASSSDRENYGYTF. The CDR3 DNA is TGTGCCAGCAGCTCCGACAGGGAGAACTATGGCTACACCTTC.

The rearrangement joins TRBV12-3 or TRBV12-4 to TRBJ1-2; 7 bases align to TRBD1. V gave up 6 bases and J gave up 7 bases; unmatched junction bases: 11. There are 14 residues in the CDR3. CDR3 protein: CASRLSTGKAGYTF. In DNA, the CDR3 is TGTGCCAGCAGACTCTCGACAGGGAAGGCTGGCTACACCTTC.

This clonotype is judged large (0.1 to 1%). The chain combines TRBV12-3 or TRBV12-4 with TRBJ1-2; D is uncertain. Trimming stripped 3 bases from V and 7 bases from J, with 18 bases between. CDR3 length: 15 amino acids. CDR3 nucleotides: TGTGCCAGCAGTTTGTATGGGAGGAAGGGCTCTGGCTACACCTTC. Protein product: CASSLYGRKGSGYTF.

This clonotype counts as medium-sized. J is TRBJ1-2 and V is TRBV12-3 or TRBV12-4, with a possible D match to TRBD1 (5 bases). This CDR3 is built from 13 residues. V dropped 3 bases and J dropped 7 bases, with 12 bases sitting between them. The CDR3 here is CASSFSGSRGYTF. CDR3 sequence (DNA): TGTGCCAGCAGTTTCTCAGGGTCCCGTGGCTACACCTTC.

By share, this clonotype ranks as medium-sized. The rearrangement joins TRBV12-3 or TRBV12-4 to TRBJ1-2, with 7 bases identical to TRBD1. V shed 5 bases, J shed 2 bases, and the junction held 5 bases outside the gene matches. CDR3 length equals 14 residues. The CDR3, as DNA: TGTGCCAGCAGTCCCTTACAGGGGAACTATGGCTACACCTTC. Protein sequence: CASSPLQGNYGYTF.

By sample fraction, this clonotype is large (0.1 to 1%). The genes are TRBV12-3 or TRBV12-4 and TRBJ1-2; possibly TRBD1 for D (5 bases). The CDR3 loop spans 12 amino acids. V lost 2 bases to trimming and J lost 7 bases, with 8 bases between them. The chain's CDR3 is CASSLTGTGYTF. For the CDR3, the DNA is TGTGCCAGCAGTTTAACCGGGACTGGCTACACCTTC.

Relative to its sample, this clonotype is large. The chain employs TRBV12-3 or TRBV12-4 and TRBJ1-2; perhaps TRBD1 as D (5 bases). The CDR3 loop spans 13 amino acids. With 5 bases removed from V and 1 base from J, the gap between germline ends came to 8 bases. Here the CDR3 reads CASSHDSNYGYTF. The CDR3 bases are TGTGCCAGCAGTCACGACAGTAACTATGGCTACACCTTC.

By sample share, this clonotype is large (0.1 to 1%). The rearrangement uses TRBV12-3 or TRBV12-4 and TRBJ1-2; D is perhaps TRBD1 (6 bases). Trimming removed 2 bases at V and 8 bases at J, with 15 bases between. CDR3 length: 14 residues. CDR3 residues: CASSLQGSTGGYTF. The CDR3 DNA sequence: TGTGCCAGCAGTTTACAGGGGTCCACTGGCGGCTACACCTTC.

This clonotype is termed large (0.1 to 1%). The V call is TRBV12-3 or TRBV12-4, the J call TRBJ1-2; D gene unclear. The CDR3 covers 13 residues. The V end was cut by 5 bases, the J end by 1 base, with 8 bases between. The CDR3 DNA reads as TGTGCCAGCAGTGTCACTAATAACTATGGCTACACCTTC. It translates to CASSVTNNYGYTF.

This clonotype is labeled as large (0.1 to 1%). V and J are TRBV12-3 or TRBV12-4 and TRBJ1-2, with 9 bases matching TRBD1. The CDR3 totals 12 residues. The V gene end was trimmed by 8 bases and the J gene end by 4 bases; junction bases not matched to a gene: 2. The CDR3 region has the DNA TGTGCCAGCGGGACAGGGACCTATGGCTACACCTTC. Protein product: CASGTGTYGYTF.

This clonotype is medium-sized (0.01 to 0.1%) within its sample. This sequence joins TRBV12-3 or TRBV12-4 and TRBJ1-2; D not resolved. This CDR3 is 13 amino acids long. The V and J ends lost 6 bases and 10 bases respectively, with 18 bases between them. The CDR3 here is CASRPLGSFHYTF. The CDR3 coding sequence is TGTGCCAGCAGACCGCTGGGGAGTTTCCACTACACCTTC.

Relative to its sample, this clonotype is medium-sized (0.01 to 0.1%). This sequence joins TRBV12-3 or TRBV12-4 and TRBJ1-2; 9 bases are shared with TRBD1. Trimming took 3 bases from V and 7 from J; bases not matched to a gene: 3. The CDR3 runs 13 residues. This CDR3 reads CASSFRDRAGYTF. CDR3 bases: TGTGCCAGCAGTTTCCGGGACAGGGCTGGCTACACCTTC.

In this sample, this clonotype is medium-sized. The gene calls are TRBV12-3 or TRBV12-4 and TRBJ1-2, with no clear D. V lost 1 base and J lost 7, with 13 bases in between. The CDR3 totals 14 residues. The CDR3 bases are TGTGCCAGCAGTTTAGTTGGCCTGCAAGCTGGCTACACCTTC. As protein: CASSLVGLQAGYTF.

This clonotype is medium-sized (0.01 to 0.1%). This sequence joins TRBV12-3 or TRBV12-4 and TRBJ1-2, with unresolved D. This CDR3 contains 13 residues. Deletions cut 3 bases from V and 4 bases from J, with 9 bases between. The CDR3 reads CASSFTLSYGYTF. CDR3 bases: TGTGCCAGCAGTTTTACCCTGAGCTATGGCTACACCTTC.

By sample fraction, this clonotype is large (0.1 to 1%). The chain is built from TRBV12-3 or TRBV12-4 and TRBJ1-2; no reliable D call. CDR3 length: 12 residues. V lost 5 bases, J lost 4 bases, and 8 bases lay in between. CDR3 amino acids: CASSQESYGYTF. CDR3 DNA sequence: TGTGCCAGCAGTCAGGAGTCCTATGGCTACACCTTC.

This clonotype was seen a handful of times. The chain is built from TRBV12-3 or TRBV12-4 and TRBJ1-2; D is unclear. The CDR3 is made up of 12 amino acids. Between the trimmed V and J ends, which lost 4 bases and 7 bases, there was a span of 10 bases. This CDR3 reads CASSWRDSGYTF. CDR3 DNA: TGTGCCAGCAGTTGGAGGGATAGTGGCTACACCTTC.

This chain uses TRBV12-3 or TRBV12-4 with TRBJ1-2; TRBD1 matches 10 bases. The V segment lost 4 bases and the J segment 7 bases; nucleotides outside the gene matches: 3. The CDR3 sequence is 13 residues long. The CDR3 DNA is TGTGCCAGCAGTTGGGACAGGGGCTCTGGCTACACCTTC. Its protein product is CASSWDRGSGYTF.

This clonotype is deemed large. The V and J genes are TRBV12-3 or TRBV12-4 and TRBJ1-2; D not resolved. V lost 5 bases and J 10 bases, leaving 17 bases between the germline ends. The CDR3 totals 13 residues. The CDR3, as DNA: TGTGCCAGCAGTGCCGACTTTGGGAAGGACTACACCTTC. This gives the protein CASSADFGKDYTF.

This clonotype was found many times. The chain couples TRBV12-3 or TRBV12-4 to TRBJ1-2, with D unresolved. The CDR3 consists of 13 residues. Trimming took 2 bases from V and 4 from J, leaving 8 bases between them. For the CDR3, the DNA is TGTGCCAGCAGTTTACAGGAGGGCTATGGCTACACCTTC. This gives the protein CASSLQEGYGYTF.

By sample fraction, this clonotype is medium-sized. J is TRBJ1-2 and V is TRBV12-3 or TRBV12-4; no reliable D call. The germline V and J ends were trimmed by 1 base and 0 bases, with 3 bases remaining between them. The CDR3 loop spans 13 amino acids. This CDR3 reads CASSLVANYGYTF. CDR3 sequence (DNA): TGTGCCAGCAGTTTAGTAGCTAACTATGGCTACACCTTC.

By share, this clonotype counts as medium-sized. The chain joins TRBV12-3 or TRBV12-4 to TRBJ1-2; D is undetermined. The V end was cut by 0 bases, the J end by 10 bases, with 12 bases between. This CDR3 region has 13 residues. CDR3 DNA sequence: TGTGCCAGCAGTTTAGCCCCAACAAGTAACTACACCTTC. Translating gives CASSLAPTSNYTF.

This clonotype is categorized as large (0.1 to 1%). The V call is TRBV12-3 or TRBV12-4, the J call TRBJ1-2; D is uncertain. V was clipped by 0 bases and J by 5 bases, with 16 bases between them. The CDR3 covers 16 residues. CDR3 protein: CASSLALLPTPYGYTF. The CDR3 nucleotides read TGTGCCAGCAGTTTAGCGCTGTTACCCACACCTTATGGCTACACCTTC.

The J gene is TRBJ1-2, the V gene TRBV12-3 or TRBV12-4; 7 nucleotides match TRBD1. The junction had 11 bases not matched to a gene; V was cut back by 6 bases and J by 4 bases. There are 15 residues in the CDR3. The chain's CDR3 is CASRTSQQGSYGYTF. CDR3 nucleotide sequence: TGTGCCAGCAGGACATCGCAACAGGGGTCCTATGGCTACACCTTC.

This clonotype is large in the sample. The rearrangement uses TRBV12-3 or TRBV12-4 and TRBJ1-2, with no clear D. The CDR3 contains 14 residues. V shed 3 bases and J shed 4 bases, with 12 bases lying between them. The DNA for the CDR3 is TGTGCCAGCAGTTTTCTGGGAGGAATCTATGGCTACACCTTC. Its protein product is CASSFLGGIYGYTF.

Within the sample, this clonotype is medium-sized (0.01 to 0.1%). V and J are TRBV12-3 or TRBV12-4 and TRBJ1-2; TRBD1 aligns across 7 bases. The CDR3 is 12 amino acids. Germline trimming cut 1 base from V and 10 bases from J; bases unmatched to any gene: 3. This CDR3 is CASSLGQGAYTF. The CDR3 coding sequence is TGTGCCAGCAGTTTAGGACAGGGTGCCTACACCTTC.

By share, this clonotype ranks as large. This chain uses TRBV12-3 or TRBV12-4 with TRBJ1-2; a weak D match, TRBD1 (5 bases). This CDR3 has 14 amino acids. With 1 base removed from V and 2 bases from J, the gap between germline ends came to 8 bases. This CDR3 is CASSLGEGNYGYTF. In DNA form, the CDR3 reads TGTGCCAGCAGTTTAGGTGAGGGGAACTATGGCTACACCTTC.

By sample share, this clonotype is large (0.1 to 1%). The chain employs TRBV12-3 or TRBV12-4 and TRBJ1-2, with a tentative D call TRBD1 (5 bases). V was trimmed by 1 base and J by 6 bases, leaving 12 bases between them. The CDR3 runs 14 residues. CDR3 amino acids: CASSLGDQGHGYTF. CDR3 nucleotide sequence: TGTGCCAGCAGTTTAGGGGACCAGGGCCATGGCTACACCTTC.

The gene calls are TRBV12-3 or TRBV12-4 and TRBJ1-2; 7 nucleotides align to TRBD1. CDR3 length: 13 amino acids. Trimming cost V 4 bases and J 4 bases; bases outside gene matches: 3. The DNA for the CDR3 is TGTGCCAGCAGTTGGGACAGAACCTATGGCTACACCTTC. It translates to CASSWDRTYGYTF.

This chain joins TRBV12-3 or TRBV12-4 and TRBJ1-2; perhaps TRBD1 as D (6 bases). This CDR3 contains 14 residues. Trimming left V 5 bases short and J 6 bases short, with 16 bases between. CDR3 sequence (DNA): TGTGCCAGCAGTCGAAATCTATACAGGGATGGCTACACCTTC. Translated, it gives CASSRNLYRDGYTF.

This clonotype counts as large. The V call is TRBV12-5, the J call TRBJ1-2; no definite D call. V lost 5 bases and J lost 3, with 10 bases in between. Germline V gives CDR1 LGHNT, CDR2 FRNRAP. The CDR3 has 13 residues. The chain's CDR3 is CASGPELHYGYTF. In DNA form, the CDR3 reads TGTGCTAGTGGTCCAGAACTGCACTATGGCTACACCTTC.

The J gene is TRBJ1-2, the V gene TRBV12-3 or TRBV12-4; 10 nucleotides line up with TRBD1. Germline trimming cut 4 bases from V and 4 bases from J; bases unmatched to any gene: 0. CDR3 length: 13 residues. The chain's CDR3 is CASSWDRGYGYTF. The DNA of the CDR3 is TGTGCCAGCAGTTGGGACAGGGGCTATGGCTACACCTTC.